This T cell receptor beta chain was obtained from a study of T cell changes during pregnancy in multiple sclerosis. Some clones are missing from TCRdb's copy, which holds only in-frame ones; the method was immunoSEQ multiplex PCR. The sample has approximately 66,000 clones; 92% are singletons. V lost 6 bases and J lost 3; bases outside the gene matches: 13. The CDR3 sequence is 15 residues long. Looked up from germline, CDR1 is SQVTM and CDR2 is ANQGSEA. The sequence came from a female donor in good health, enrolled as a control in a pregnancy study. Sequenced material: peripheral blood, taken in the third trimester of pregnancy. This sequence joins TRBV29-1 and TRBJ1-1, with 7 bases lining up with TRBD1. The CDR3, as DNA: TGCAGCGTGAGGGGTCAGACAGGGAGGTACACTGAAGCTTTCTTT. This codes for CSVRGQTGRYTEAFF.